Sequencing of this T cell receptor (beta chain) was carried out in a study of identifying expanded T cells in peripheral blood. The data were produced by immunoSEQ multiplex PCR, yet TCRdb's version contains in-frame clones alone and is incomplete. Of tens of thousands of clones in the sample, nearly 90% are singletons; the top ten hold about 6%. No infections or other immune events were documented during collection. The germline V gene has CDR1 SGHRS and CDR2 YFSETQ. The CDR3 has 14 amino acids. V was clipped by 0 bases and J by 2 bases, with 8 bases between them. Sequencing was performed on blood. The clonotype was recovered from a person between 18 and 75 years old in good health. The chain uses TRBV5-1 and TRBJ1-2; D is unclear. CDR3 DNA: TGCGCCAGCAGCTTGGATGGGCAGAACTATGGCTACACCTTC. This codes for CASSLDGQNYGYTF.